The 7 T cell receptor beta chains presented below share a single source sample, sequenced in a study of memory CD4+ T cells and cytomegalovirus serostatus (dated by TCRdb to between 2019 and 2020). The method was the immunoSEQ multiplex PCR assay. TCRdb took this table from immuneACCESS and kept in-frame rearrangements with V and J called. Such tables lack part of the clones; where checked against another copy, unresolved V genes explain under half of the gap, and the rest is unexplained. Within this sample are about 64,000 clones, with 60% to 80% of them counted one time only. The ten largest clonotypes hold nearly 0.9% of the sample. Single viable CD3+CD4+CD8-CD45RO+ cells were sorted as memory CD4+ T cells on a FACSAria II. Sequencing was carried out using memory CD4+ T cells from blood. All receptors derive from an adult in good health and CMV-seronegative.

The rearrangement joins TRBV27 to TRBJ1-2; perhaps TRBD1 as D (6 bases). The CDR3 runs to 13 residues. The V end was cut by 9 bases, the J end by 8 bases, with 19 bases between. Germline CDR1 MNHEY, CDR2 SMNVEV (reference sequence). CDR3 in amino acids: CARRAGGLKGYTF. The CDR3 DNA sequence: TGTGCCAGGCGGGCGGGGGGCTTGAAGGGCTACACCTTC.

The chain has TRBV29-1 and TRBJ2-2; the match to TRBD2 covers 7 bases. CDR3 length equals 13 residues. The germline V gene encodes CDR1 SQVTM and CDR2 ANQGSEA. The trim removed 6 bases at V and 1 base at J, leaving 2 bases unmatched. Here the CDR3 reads CSVREVNTGELFF. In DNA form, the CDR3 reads TGCAGCGTCCGGGAGGTGAACACCGGGGAGCTGTTTTTT.

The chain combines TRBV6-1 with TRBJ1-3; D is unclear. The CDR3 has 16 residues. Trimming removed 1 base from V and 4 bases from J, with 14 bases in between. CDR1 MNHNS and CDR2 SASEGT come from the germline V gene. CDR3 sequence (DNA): TGTGCCAGCAGTGAAGACGGGCGTGTAGGGGGAAACACCATATATTTT. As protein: CASSEDGRVGGNTIYF.

The CDR3 coding sequence is TGTGCCAGCAGCGTAGAAACAGGCCGTGGCTACACCTTC. This encodes CASSVETGRGYTF. The chain links TRBV9 to TRBJ1-2; tentative D call: TRBD1 (5 bases). The CDR3 loop spans 13 amino acids. Trimming pared 0 bases from V and 7 bases from J, leaving 10 bases between. Per the germline V gene, CDR1 is SGDLS and CDR2 is YYNGEE.

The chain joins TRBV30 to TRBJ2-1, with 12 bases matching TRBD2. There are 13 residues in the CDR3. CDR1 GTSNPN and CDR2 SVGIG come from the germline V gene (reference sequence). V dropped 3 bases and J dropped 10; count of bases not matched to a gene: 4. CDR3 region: CAWRLAGGKEQFF. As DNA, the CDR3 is TGTGCCTGGAGACTAGCGGGAGGTAAAGAGCAGTTCTTC. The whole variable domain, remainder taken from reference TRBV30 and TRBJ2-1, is SQTIHQWPATLVQPVGSPLSLECTVEGTSNPNLYWYRQAAGRGLQLLFYSVGIGQISSEVPQNLSASRPQDRQFILSSKKLLLSDSGFYLCAWRLAGGKEQFFGPGTRLTVL.

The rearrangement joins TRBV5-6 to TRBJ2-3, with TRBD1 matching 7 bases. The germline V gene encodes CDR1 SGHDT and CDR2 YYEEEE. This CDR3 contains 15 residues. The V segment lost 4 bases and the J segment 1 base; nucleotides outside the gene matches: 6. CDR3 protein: CASSESGQGTDTQYF. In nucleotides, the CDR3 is TGTGCCAGCAGCGAAAGCGGACAGGGCACAGATACGCAGTATTTT.

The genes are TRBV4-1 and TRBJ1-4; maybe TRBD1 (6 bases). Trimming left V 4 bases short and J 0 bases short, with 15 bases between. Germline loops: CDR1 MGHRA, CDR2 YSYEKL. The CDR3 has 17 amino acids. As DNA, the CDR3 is TGCGCCAGCAGCCGCCAGGGAGGGGGAACAACTAATGAAAAACTGTTTTTT. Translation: CASSRQGGGTTNEKLFF.